This TCR beta chain appears in the sequencing data of a study of blood T cell repertoires in COVID-19. In the study overall: The United States, Italy and Spain were the sources of the acute and convalescent COVID-19 samples. T cells, B-cell-depleted T cells, or PBMCs provided the cDNA or gDNA that served as material.

Original processing notes: From reference gene primer amplification, estimates of nucleated cell counts were derived. Method: immunoSEQ multiplex PCR; TCRdb's copy keeps in-frame clones and lacks some. The V and J calls and clone size are taken from that table; D and trimming were inferred from the DNA. The table has approximately 220,000 clones, around 84% seen once. Sequencing was carried out using peripheral blood. This clonotype was sampled from a woman in her fifties or sixties who had recovered from COVID-19.

Written as DNA, the CDR3 is TGTGCCAGCAGGGGAGGAACCCTTTTATATGGCTACACCTTC. The encoded protein is CASRGGTLLYGYTF. The rearrangement joins TRBV5-8 to TRBJ1-2; no reliable D call. The CDR3 spans 14 residues. Per the germline V gene, CDR1 is SGHTS and CDR2 is YDEGEE. Trimming took off 5 bases at V and 5 bases at J, with 16 bases between the two ends.